This TCR beta chain was captured by sequencing in a study of human T cells and chemical hapten exposure. About the study: The study sensitized with 2% DPC on a roughly 2 cm by roughly 2 cm patch of upper inner arm skin.

This clonotype was observed a few times. As yet, its antigen is unknown. Specified time point: patch test 3, about 24 weeks after DPC sensitization. Stated treatment: therapeutic diphenylcyclopropenone sensitization with weekly scalp DPC. Every patch test was put on after a blood sample was taken. This CDR3 has 18 residues. Trimming cost V 2 bases and J 1 base, with 17 bases left between them. CDR1 and CDR2 (germline): ENHRY, SYGVKD. TCRdb reprocessed the RACE reads with MiXCR, giving one entry per CDR3 protein. The sample gives 50,000 to 65,000 distinct CDR3 sequences, over 9.5% of which show up once; roughly 15% is in the top ten. Study findings and constraints: The study found that DPC sensitization did not change TCRs above 1 in 1000 frequency. As patch test score rose, PT1 expanded TCR counts tended to rise as well.

The sequence was collected from a woman aged 35 to 49 with alopecia areata. Some clones in this sample may be carry-over from other donors' samples. Sequenced material: whole blood, taken in connection with sensitization to the hapten diphenylcyclopropenone (DPC). The chain combines TRBV10-3 with TRBJ2-2, with D perhaps TRBD1 (6 bases). CDR3 bases: TGTGCCATCAGTGAGACCCTGACAGGACTCCAGAACACCGGGGAGCTGTTTTTT. Translation: CAISETLTGLQNTGELFF.